This T cell receptor (beta chain) came from a study of T-cell reconstitution after alpha-beta-depleted transplantation in children. As it was prepared, the TCRbeta library received unique molecular identifiers. TCRdb reprocessed the PCR reads with MiXCR, giving one entry per CDR3 protein. The sample contains almost 500,000 distinct CDR3 sequences, more than 9% of which appear only once. In this sample, this clonotype turned up many times. V shed 3 bases and J shed 6 bases, with 21 bases lying between them. The germline V gene encodes CDR1 LGHNA and CDR2 YNFKEQ. The length of the CDR3 is 17 residues. The chain recombines TRBV4-2 with TRBJ1-5; possibly TRBD1 for D (6 bases). Sequences were derived from PBMCs, sampled before TCRalphabeta/CD19-depleted stem cell transplant. This clonotype was obtained from a child under 10 years old with inherited bone marrow failure, due to receive a stem cell transplant. CDR3 sequence: CASSQGARVGGGQPQHF. The CDR3, as DNA: TGTGCCAGCAGCCAGGGGGCCAGGGTAGGTGGGGGTCAGCCCCAGCATTTT.